Listed below are T cell receptor beta chains from one sample, sequenced in a study of CD8 T cells in ankylosing spondylitis. Each CDR3 protein is one row after TCRdb ran MiXCR on the 5' RACE reads. The profile shows tens of thousands of distinct CDR3 sequences, about 4% of them singletons. Sequencing was performed on blood, either unsorted or a sorted T cell fraction (not recorded which). The receptors were gathered from a female donor with ankylosing spondylitis or in good health (not recorded which). Each CDR3 is given with its conserved first and last residue. The D gene is left open where the match is weak. Some rows have no size entry. The others give once, few or many, or a class for an expanded clone.

size: many; J: TRBJ2-3; D: TRBD2; V: TRBV9; length: 15; DNA: TGTGCCAGCAGCGTAGAAGCGGGGGACACAGATACGCAGTATTTT; CDR3: CASSVEAGDTDTQYF
size: many; J: TRBJ1-1; D: TRBD1; V: TRBV9; length: 18; DNA: TGTGCCAGCAGCGCCCAGTCGGGACAGGGTCTTATGAACACTGAAGCTTTCTTT; CDR3: CASSAQSGQGLMNTEAFF
size: NA; J: TRBJ2-3; D: NA; V: TRBV9; length: 15; DNA: TGTGCCAGCAGCCCCCGACCCGCGGGTGAAGATACGCAGTATTTT; CDR3: CASSPRPAGEDTQYF
size: many; J: TRBJ1-1; D: NA; V: TRBV9; length: 16; DNA: TGTGCCAGCAGCGTAGCCGACAGAGGCTGGGGCACTGAAGCTTTCTTT; CDR3: CASSVADRGWGTEAFF
size: many; J: TRBJ2-6; D: NA; V: TRBV9; length: 17; DNA: TGTGCCAGCAGCGTAGAGGCCACTGGAACTGGGGCCAACGTCCTGACTTTC; CDR3: CASSVEATGTGANVLTF
size: NA; J: TRBJ1-2; D: NA; V: TRBV9; length: 14; DNA: TGTGCCAGCAGCGTTGGTAACGCTAACTATGGCTACACCTTC; CDR3: CASSVGNANYGYTF
size: NA; J: TRBJ2-7; D: NA; V: TRBV9; length: 13; DNA: TGTGCCAGCAGCGGGACAGAAATCTACGAGCAGTACTTC; CDR3: CASSGTEIYEQYF
size: NA; J: TRBJ2-3; D: TRBD2; V: TRBV9; length: 16; DNA: TGTGCCAGCAGCGTCCTCGGGGGGGGGCGTGAAGATACGCAGTATTTT; CDR3: CASSVLGGGREDTQYF
size: many; J: TRBJ1-3; D: NA; V: TRBV9; length: 16; DNA: TGTGCCAGCAGCGTAGATGGGGGGATATCGGGAAACACCATATATTTT; CDR3: CASSVDGGISGNTIYF
size: many; J: TRBJ2-2; D: NA; V: TRBV9; length: 13; DNA: TGTGCCAGCAGCGGCATCAACAGGGGGGAGCTGTTTTTT; CDR3: CASSGINRGELFF
size: NA; J: TRBJ2-1; D: TRBD2; V: TRBV9; length: 20; DNA: TGTGCCAGCAGCCCGGGTGGGCTAGCGGGGGCCTCAAGCTCCTTCAATGAGCAGTTCTTC; CDR3: CASSPGGLAGASSSFNEQFF
size: many; J: TRBJ1-1; D: NA; V: TRBV9; length: 15; DNA: TGTGCCAGCAGCCCTCGGACATGGGGGGACACTGAAGCTTTCTTT; CDR3: CASSPRTWGDTEAFF
size: many; J: TRBJ1-6; D: TRBD1; V: TRBV9; length: 14; DNA: TGTGCCAGCTCCGACAGGGGGCAGAATTCACCCCTCCACTTT; CDR3: CASSDRGQNSPLHF
size: many; J: TRBJ1-2; D: TRBD1; V: TRBV9; length: 15; DNA: TGTGCCAGCAGCTCCCGGACAGGGTCTTTACTTGGCTACACCTTC; CDR3: CASSSRTGSLLGYTF
size: many; J: TRBJ2-3; D: TRBD2; V: TRBV9; length: 15; DNA: TGTGCCAGCAGCGTAGAACGGGGGGGCACAGATACGCAGTATTTT; CDR3: CASSVERGGTDTQYF
size: many; J: TRBJ1-2; D: NA; V: TRBV9; length: 15; DNA: TGTGCCAGCAGCGCCAGATCAAGTAGAGGTTATGGCTACACCTTC; CDR3: CASSARSSRGYGYTF